A single sample gave rise to the 21 T cell receptor beta chains below, sequenced in a study of PD-L1 blockade in urothelial cancer. TCRdb keeps only in-frame clones here, not all; method: immunoSEQ multiplex PCR. The sample consists of 85,000 to 95,000 clones, roughly 90% of them appearing once. As to time point: pretreatment peripheral blood. Sequences were derived from PBMCs, sampled around atezolizumab (anti-PD-L1) treatment. The receptor set was obtained from a woman older than 75 with urothelial cancer.

The rearrangement uses TRBV7-6 and TRBJ2-7, with TRBD1 matching over 8 bases. The CDR3 runs 15 residues. V shed 4 bases and J 6 bases; nucleotides not matched to a gene: 11. CDR1 is SGHVS and CDR2 is FNYEAQ in the germline V gene. In DNA form, the CDR3 reads TGTGCCAGCAGCTCCCTTGGCGCAGGGGGCGGCGAGCAGTACTTC. Translated, it gives CASSSLGAGGGEQYF. The variable domain in full, completed from reference TRBV7-6 and TRBJ2-7, reads GAGVSQSPRYKVTKRGQDVALRCDPISGHVSLYWYRQALGQGPEFLTYFNYEAQQDKSGLPNDRFSAERPEGSISTLTIQRTEQRDSAMYRCASSSLGAGGGEQYFGPGTRLTVT.

The J gene is TRBJ2-2, the V gene TRBV6-5; TRBD2 agrees at 7 bases. V lost 5 bases to trimming and J lost 6 bases; unmatched junction nucleotides: 6. This CDR3 is 14 amino acids long. Looked up from germline, CDR1 is MNHEY and CDR2 is SVGAGI. The DNA of the CDR3 is TGTGCCAGCAGTGGACTAGTAGTGGCCGGGGAGCTGTTTTTT. Encoded protein: CASSGLVVAGELFF.

J is TRBJ1-2 and V is TRBV6-5; the D gene is possibly TRBD1 (6 bases). Germline CDR1 and CDR2: MNHEY and SVGAGI. V was pared by 0 bases and J by 3 bases, with 14 bases between. The CDR3 length is 16 residues. The CDR3 sequence is CASSYSRGAGHYGYTF. The DNA for the CDR3 is TGTGCCAGCAGTTACTCGCGGGGGGCGGGTCACTATGGCTACACCTTC.

This clone was detected a few times. The chain employs TRBV6-1 and TRBJ1-1; 8 bases align to TRBD1. After removal of 6 bases from V and 1 base from J, the junction contained 7 bases not matched to a gene. From germline, CDR1 is MNHNS and CDR2 SASEGT. The CDR3 covers 15 residues. As DNA, the CDR3 is TGTGCCAGCAGCGGACAGGGCCGGGCGAACACTGAAGCTTTCTTT. Translating gives CASSGQGRANTEAFF.

This chain links TRBV28 with TRBJ1-2, with D hard to call. This CDR3 has 12 amino acids. Germline CDR1 reads MDHEN; CDR2 reads SYDVKM. Trimming stripped 3 bases from V and 9 bases from J, with 11 bases between. The DNA for the CDR3 is TGTGCCAGCAGTTTTGCAGCCGGGAGCTACACCTTC. Translation gives CASSFAAGSYTF.

The chain has TRBV19 and TRBJ1-1, with TRBD1 matching 8 bases. The germline CDR1 and CDR2 sequences are LNHDA and SQIVND (reference sequence). With 5 bases clipped from V and 1 base from J, the junction kept 6 bases outside the gene matches. This CDR3 is built from 15 residues. CDR3 coding DNA: TGTGCCAGTAGTGGCACCGGGACAGGGAACACTGAAGCTTTCTTT. This sequence encodes CASSGTGTGNTEAFF.

The gene calls are TRBV25-1 and TRBJ1-2; 9 nucleotides align to TRBD1. The CDR3 extends over 15 amino acids. Germline loops: CDR1 MGHDK, CDR2 SYGVNS. The junction had 10 bases not matched to a gene; V was cut back by 4 bases and J by 7 bases. This CDR3 reads CASSGLTLTGGGYTF. The CDR3 DNA sequence: TGTGCCAGCAGTGGCTTGACCTTGACAGGGGGTGGCTACACCTTC.

The V gene is TRBV18, the J gene TRBJ1-2; a possible D gene is TRBD1 (6 bases). The CDR3 runs 13 residues. V lost 3 bases, J lost 7 bases, and 12 bases lay in between. Germline CDR1 reads KGHSH; CDR2 reads LQKENI. For the CDR3, the DNA is TGTGCCAGCTCACCGCAGGGGAGGGTTGGCTACACCTTC. Its translation: CASSPQGRVGYTF.

CDR3 DNA sequence: TGTGCCAGCAGCTGGGGAACAGGGAGTCACGGGGAGCTGTTTTTT. Encoded protein: CASSWGTGSHGELFF. This chain connects TRBV7-9 to TRBJ2-2, with D perhaps TRBD1 (6 bases). Trimming removed 4 bases at V and 7 bases at J, with 16 bases between. The CDR3 runs to 15 residues. From germline, CDR1 is SEHNR and CDR2 FQNEAQ (reference sequence).

The V and J genes are TRBV5-4 and TRBJ1-1; TRBD1 aligns across 8 bases. V gave up 4 bases and J gave up 4 bases; unmatched junction bases: 9. The CDR3 sequence is 15 residues long. Germline V gene data show CDR1 as SGHNT and CDR2 as YYREEE (reference sequence). As DNA, the CDR3 is TGTGCCAGCAGCCCCATGACAGGGGATGCCACTGAAGCTTTCTTT. Translated: CASSPMTGDATEAFF.

This chain joins TRBV5-1 and TRBJ2-7, with 7 nucleotides matching TRBD2. V was clipped by 4 bases and J by 3 bases; unmatched bases: 7. This CDR3 comprises 14 residues. Germline V gene lookup returns CDR1 SGHRS and CDR2 YFSETQ. DNA of the CDR3: TGCGCCAGCAGCCCAACTAGCGAGAACTACGAGCAGTACTTC. This sequence encodes CASSPTSENYEQYF.

The chain has TRBV19 and TRBJ2-1; 7 bases line up with TRBD1. The ends lost 9 bases at V and 8 bases at J; junction bases unmatched: 19. CDR3 length: 16 amino acids. The germline CDR1 and CDR2 sequences are LNHDA and SQIVND (reference sequence). The chain's CDR3 is CASKSGEGAFAHEQFF. In DNA, the CDR3 is TGTGCCAGCAAAAGCGGAGAGGGGGCTTTTGCCCATGAGCAGTTCTTC.

A single count supports this clone. The chain recombines TRBV4-1 with TRBJ2-7; D possibly corresponds to TRBD1 (6 bases). The CDR3 has 16 residues. V was trimmed by 0 bases and J by 7 bases, leaving 19 bases between them. Looked up from germline, CDR1 is MGHRA and CDR2 is YSYEKL. The CDR3 sequence: CASSQESGQGIGEQYF. As DNA, the CDR3 is TGCGCCAGCAGCCAAGAATCGGGGCAGGGGATTGGAGAGCAGTACTTC.

In its sample, this clone was seen a few times. This rearrangement joins TRBV30 to TRBJ2-2; D is ambiguous. Germline lookup yields CDR1 GTSNPN and CDR2 SVGIG (reference sequence). V was clipped by 0 bases and J by 4 bases, with 6 bases between them. The CDR3 is 13 residues long. This CDR3 is CAWSVGGTGELFF. For the CDR3, the DNA is TGTGCCTGGAGTGTTGGCGGCACCGGGGAGCTGTTTTTT.

This clone was found a few times. The CDR3 here is CASGLALPLEQYF. The CDR3 DNA sequence: TGTGCCAGCGGACTAGCGCTACCCCTCGAGCAGTACTTC. J is TRBJ2-7 and V is TRBV2; 9 positions match TRBD2. The CDR3 sequence is 13 residues long. CDR1 and CDR2 (germline): SNHLY, FYNNEI. V was clipped by 8 bases and J by 6 bases; unmatched bases: 8. The variable domain in full, completed from reference TRBV2 and TRBJ2-7, reads EPEVTQTPSHQVTQMGQEVILRCVPISNHLYFYWYRQILGQKVEFLVSFYNNEISEKSEIFDDQFSVERPDGSNFTLKIRSTKLEDSAMYFCASGLALPLEQYFGPGTRLTVT.

The chain combines TRBV29-1 with TRBJ2-5, with TRBD2 matching 7 bases. The V gene's germline CDR1 is SQVTM and CDR2 ANQGSEA. The CDR3 totals 12 residues. V lost 6 bases and J lost 5; bases outside the gene matches: 6. CDR3 coding DNA: TGCAGCGTGGACGGGGGGATCGAGACCCAGTACTTC. It encodes CSVDGGIETQYF.

CDR3 region: CASSRRGSSGNTIYF. The CDR3 coding sequence is TGCGCCAGCAGTCGTCGGGGAAGCTCTGGAAACACCATATATTTT. V gene TRBV23-1 combines with J gene TRBJ1-3; D not certain. TRBV23-1 is classed as an ORF, of uncertain function. This CDR3 contains 15 residues. V gave up 4 bases and J gave up 0 bases, with 10 bases separating them.

For the CDR3, the DNA is TGTGCCAGCAGCCCCCTTGGACAGGGAGGGGGGCCCCAGCATTTT. Encoded protein: CASSPLGQGGGPQHF. J is TRBJ1-5 and V is TRBV7-9; 8 bases align to TRBD1. Germline lookup yields CDR1 SEHNR and CDR2 FQNEAQ (reference sequence). This CDR3 is 15 amino acids long. Trimming removed 5 bases from V and 9 bases from J; junction bases left unmatched: 12.

The chain joins TRBV15 to TRBJ1-1, with a tentative D call TRBD1 (6 bases). V was cut by 1 base and J by 5 bases, with 11 bases left in between. The CDR3 length is 14 residues. Germline loops: CDR1 LNHNV, CDR2 YYDKDF (reference sequence). CDR3 sequence (DNA): TGTGCCACCAGCAGAGTTCCAGGGGTTACTGAAGCTTTCTTT. Translation gives CATSRVPGVTEAFF.

V usage is TRBV5-1 and J usage is TRBJ2-2; TRBD1 agrees at 7 bases. Germline V gene data show CDR1 as SGHRS and CDR2 as YFSETQ. The CDR3 has 15 residues. V lost 4 bases to trimming and J lost 5 bases; unmatched junction nucleotides: 8. The CDR3 nucleotides read TGCGCCAGCAGCACAGGGACAGCCGCTACCGGGGAGCTGTTTTTT. Translated: CASSTGTAATGELFF.

V and J are TRBV5-1 and TRBJ2-1; D perhaps matches TRBD2 (6 bases). Germline lookup yields CDR1 SGHRS and CDR2 YFSETQ. V was shortened by 4 bases and J by 9 bases, with 14 bases between the two germline ends. The CDR3 loop spans 13 amino acids. The CDR3 sequence: CASSGRLVPEQFF. The CDR3 DNA reads as TGCGCCAGCAGCGGGAGACTAGTCCCTGAGCAGTTCTTC. Complete variable domain (other parts from reference TRBV5-1 and TRBJ2-1): KAGVTQTPRYLIKTRGQQVTLSCSPISGHRSVSWYQQTPGQGLQFLFEYFSETQRNKGNFPGRFSGRQFSNSRSEMNVSTLELGDSALYLCASSGRLVPEQFFGPGTRLTVL.